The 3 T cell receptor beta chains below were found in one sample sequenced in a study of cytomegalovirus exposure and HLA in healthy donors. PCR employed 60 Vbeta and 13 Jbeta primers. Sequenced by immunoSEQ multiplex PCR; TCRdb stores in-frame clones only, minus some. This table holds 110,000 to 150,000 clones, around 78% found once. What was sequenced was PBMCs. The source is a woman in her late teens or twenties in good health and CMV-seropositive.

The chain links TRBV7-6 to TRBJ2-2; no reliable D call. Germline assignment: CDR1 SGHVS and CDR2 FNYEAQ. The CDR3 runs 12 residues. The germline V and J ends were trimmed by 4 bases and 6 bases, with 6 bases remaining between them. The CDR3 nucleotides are TGTGCCAGCAGCTCCGACTCCGGGGAGCTGTTTTTT. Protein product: CASSSDSGELFF.

CDR3 in DNA: TGTGCCATCAGTGGGGTTGGGGGCACTGGAAACACCATATATTTT. It specifies CAISGVGGTGNTIYF. The chain uses TRBV10-3 and TRBJ1-3, with D possibly matching TRBD1 (6 bases). With 4 bases removed from V and 2 bases from J, the gap between germline ends came to 12 bases. Germline CDR1 and CDR2: ENHRY and SYGVKD. The length of the CDR3 is 15 residues.

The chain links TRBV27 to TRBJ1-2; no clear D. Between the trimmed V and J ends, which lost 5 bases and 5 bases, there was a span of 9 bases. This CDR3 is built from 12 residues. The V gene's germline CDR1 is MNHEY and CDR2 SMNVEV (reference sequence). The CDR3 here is CASSTEGYGYTF. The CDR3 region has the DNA TGTGCCAGCAGTACGGAGGGATATGGCTACACCTTC.